This T cell receptor beta chain is drawn from a study of T cells in Graves' hyperthyroidism and ophthalmopathy. Amplification targeted TCR beta CDR3 regions from RNA transcripts. The TCR CDR3 was amplified in a first-round RT-PCR using the HTBI primer set. Each CDR3 protein is one row after TCRdb ran MiXCR on the multiplex PCR reads. In the table there are a few hundred thousand distinct CDR3 sequences, approximately 15% of which are singletons. A lack of ophthalmopathy progression within 18 months defined stable Graves' hyperthyroidism. The source of the PBMCs was 10 ml of fresh peripheral blood. The receptor was isolated from a woman between 25 and 40 years old with Graves' hyperthyroidism. The specimen sequenced was blood.

The DNA for the CDR3 is TGTGCCACCAGCTGGCTCAGCGGGTACTCCTACGAGCAGTACTTC. Protein sequence: CATSWLSGYSYEQYF. The V and J genes are TRBV15 and TRBJ2-7; D might be TRBD2 (6 bases). This CDR3 is 15 amino acids long. Germline lookup yields CDR1 LNHNV and CDR2 YYDKDF (reference sequence). V was clipped by 5 bases and J by 0 bases, with 14 bases between them.